Below, one T cell receptor (beta chain) is given with its context. TCRdb's table, derived via immunoSEQ multiplex PCR, lists solely in-frame clones and lacks some. Among tens of thousands of clones listed, about 76% were seen once. The sample originates from a study of blood T cell repertoires in COVID-19. For the study at large: Samples came from the United States, Italy and Spain, spanning acute and convalescent COVID-19. Nucleic acid was either cDNA or gDNA, and it came from T cells, B-cell-depleted T cells, or PBMCs.

The sample taken for sequencing was peripheral blood. The clonotype comes from a human donor in a cohort sampled during active COVID-19.

The CDR3 DNA sequence: TGTGCCAGCAGCCGAGGGGAGGTGTACACTGAAGCTTTCTTT. The encoded protein is CASSRGEVYTEAFF. The chain has TRBV3-1 (or the pseudogene TRBV3-2) and TRBJ1-1; possibly TRBD1 for D (5 bases). V lost 4 bases, J lost 3 bases, and 12 bases lay in between. CDR1 and CDR2 from the germline V gene are LGHDT and YNNKEL (reference sequence). This CDR3 is built from 14 residues.